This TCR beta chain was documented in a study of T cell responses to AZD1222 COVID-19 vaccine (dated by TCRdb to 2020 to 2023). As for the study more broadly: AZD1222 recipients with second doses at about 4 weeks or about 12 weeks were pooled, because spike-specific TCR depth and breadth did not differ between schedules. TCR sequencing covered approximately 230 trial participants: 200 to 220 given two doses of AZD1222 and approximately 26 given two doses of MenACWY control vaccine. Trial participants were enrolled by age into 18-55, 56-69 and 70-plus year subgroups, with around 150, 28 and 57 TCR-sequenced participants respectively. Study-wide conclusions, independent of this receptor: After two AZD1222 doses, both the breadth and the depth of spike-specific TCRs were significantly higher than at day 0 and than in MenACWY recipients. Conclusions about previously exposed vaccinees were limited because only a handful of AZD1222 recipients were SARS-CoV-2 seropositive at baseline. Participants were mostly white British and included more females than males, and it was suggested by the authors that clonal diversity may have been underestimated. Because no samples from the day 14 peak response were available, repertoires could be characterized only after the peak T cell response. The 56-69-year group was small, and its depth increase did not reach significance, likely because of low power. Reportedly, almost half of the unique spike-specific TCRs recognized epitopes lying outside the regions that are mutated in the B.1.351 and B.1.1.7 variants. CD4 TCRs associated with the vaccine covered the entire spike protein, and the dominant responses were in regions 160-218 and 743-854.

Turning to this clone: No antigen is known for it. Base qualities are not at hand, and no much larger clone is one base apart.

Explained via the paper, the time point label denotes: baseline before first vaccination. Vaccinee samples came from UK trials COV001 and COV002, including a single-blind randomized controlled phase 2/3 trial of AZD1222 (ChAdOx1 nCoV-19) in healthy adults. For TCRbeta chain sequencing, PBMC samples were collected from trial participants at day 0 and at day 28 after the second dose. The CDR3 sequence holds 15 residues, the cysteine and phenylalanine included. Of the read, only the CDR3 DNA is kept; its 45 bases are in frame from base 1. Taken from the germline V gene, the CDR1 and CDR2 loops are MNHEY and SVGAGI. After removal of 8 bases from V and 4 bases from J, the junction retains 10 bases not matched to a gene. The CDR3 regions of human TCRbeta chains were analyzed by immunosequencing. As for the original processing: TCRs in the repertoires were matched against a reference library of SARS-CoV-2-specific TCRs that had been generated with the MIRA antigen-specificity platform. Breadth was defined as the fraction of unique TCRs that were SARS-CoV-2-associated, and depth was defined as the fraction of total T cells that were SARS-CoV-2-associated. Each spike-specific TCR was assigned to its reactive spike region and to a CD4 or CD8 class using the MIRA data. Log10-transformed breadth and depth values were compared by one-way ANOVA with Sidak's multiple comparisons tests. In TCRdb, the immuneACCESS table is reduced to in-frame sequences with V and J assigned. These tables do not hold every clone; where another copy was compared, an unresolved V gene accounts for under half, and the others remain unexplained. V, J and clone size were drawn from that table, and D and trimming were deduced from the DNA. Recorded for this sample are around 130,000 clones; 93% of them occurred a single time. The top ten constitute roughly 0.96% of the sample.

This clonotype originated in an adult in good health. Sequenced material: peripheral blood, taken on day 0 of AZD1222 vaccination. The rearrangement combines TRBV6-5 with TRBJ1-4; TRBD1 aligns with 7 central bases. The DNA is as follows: TGTGCCAGCGGGAAAGGGGGCGGGTTTAATGAAAAACTGTTTTTT. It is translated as CASGKGGGFNEKLFF.